These 29 T cell receptor beta chains were all obtained from the same sample, sequenced in a study of T cell clonality in common variable immunodeficiency. Method: immunoSEQ multiplex PCR; TCRdb's copy keeps in-frame clones and lacks some. The sample contains around 55,000 clones, none of them singletons. The sample consisted of peripheral blood mononuclear cells. The source of these receptors is a person aged 18 to 70 in good health.

This clone was picked up many times. The read gets to within 3 residues of the CDR3 end, and the germline J gene fills in the rest. V is TRBV5-1 and J is TRBJ2-5, with 7 bases identical to TRBD1. The trim removed 3 bases at V and 2 bases at J, leaving 7 bases unmatched. The CDR3 runs to 15 residues. From germline, CDR1 is SGHRS and CDR2 YFSETQ. CDR3 DNA, as far as it was read: TGCGCCAGCAGCTCGGGGACAGAAATACAAGAGACC. Translation: CASSSGTEIQET. In full, the CDR3 reads CASSSGTEIQETQYF. The full variable domain, in which reference TRBV5-1 and TRBJ2-5 provide the parts outside the CDR3, is KAGVTQTPRYLIKTRGQQVTLSCSPISGHRSVSWYQQTPGQGLQFLFEYFSETQRNKGNFPGRFSGRQFSNSRSEMNVSTLELGDSALYLCASSSGTEIQETQYFGPGTRLLVL.

Turning to this clone: The read ends 3 residues shy of where the CDR3 ends; the end is completed using the germline J gene. This sequence joins TRBV19 and TRBJ1-2; D unclear. Per germline, CDR1 LNHDA and CDR2 SQIVND (reference sequence). CDR3 size: 14 residues. The CDR3 here is CASKKREDSYDYTF. CDR3 bases read: TGTGCCAGTAAGAAGCGGGAGGACTCCTACGAC.

This clone was recorded at least ten times. The read terminates 3 residues before the CDR3 end, so the remaining end is supplied by the germline J gene. This sequence joins TRBV5-1 and TRBJ2-3, with 12 positions matching TRBD2. The CDR3 spans 18 residues. The V segment lost 5 bases and the J segment 4 bases; nucleotides outside the gene matches: 14. Germline V CDR1 and CDR2: SGHRS, YFSETQ. The covered CDR3 bases are TGCGCCAGCAGACAGACTAGCGGGAGCTTGAATCGCGCAGATACG. Its translation: CASRQTSGSLNRADT. The whole CDR3 region reads CASRQTSGSLNRADTQYF.

In this sample, this clone turned up many times. The sequenced fragment ends 3 residues before the CDR3 boundary, so the rest is inferred from the germline J gene. V gene TRBV5-1 combines with J gene TRBJ1-5; D uncertain. The CDR3 consists of 13 residues. Trimming pared 5 bases from V and 1 base from J, leaving 7 bases between. Germline CDR1 is SGHRS and CDR2 is YFSETQ. CDR3 DNA, as far as it was read: TGCGCCAGCAGAGAGGGCAGCAATCAGCCC. This encodes CASREGSNQP. The whole CDR3 sequence reads CASREGSNQPQHF. Full variable domain (outside the CDR3, taken from reference TRBV5-1 and TRBJ1-5): KAGVTQTPRYLIKTRGQQVTLSCSPISGHRSVSWYQQTPGQGLQFLFEYFSETQRNKGNFPGRFSGRQFSNSRSEMNVSTLELGDSALYLCASREGSNQPQHFGDGTRLSIL.

To note about this clone: One end of the junction varies from germline; a read error may be responsible. The read stops 3 residues short of the end of the CDR3; the missing end is completed from the germline J gene. This chain uses TRBV7-9 with TRBJ1-3; D not resolved. The CDR3 is 14 amino acids. Per germline, CDR1 SEHNR and CDR2 FQNEAQ (reference sequence). The chain's CDR3 is CASSPSGSGNTIYF. The CDR3 bases that were read are TGTGCCAGCAGCCCCTCTGGGAGCGGAAACACG.

This clone showed up many times. Sequencing ends 3 residues short of the CDR3 end; the germline J gene provides the rest. The rearrangement joins TRBV29-1 to TRBJ1-1, with TRBD1 identical over 7 bases. Germline assignment: CDR1 SQVTM and CDR2 ANQGSEA. V trimming: 4 bases; J trimming: 1 base; junction bases outside the gene matches: 3. The CDR3 is 13 residues long. The CDR3 is CSVGDRANTEAFF. The covered CDR3 bases are TGCAGCGTTGGAGACAGGGCGAACACTGAA.

This clone was recorded at least ten times. Sequencing ends 3 residues short of the CDR3 end; the germline J gene provides the rest. The genes are TRBV18 and TRBJ1-2; 10 positions agree with TRBD1. V shed 6 bases and J 6 bases; nucleotides not matched to a gene: 16. Germline CDR1 and CDR2: KGHSH and LQKENI. This CDR3 region has 17 residues. The part of the CDR3 DNA that was read is TGTGCCAGCTCCAAAAGCCCGGCGGGACAGGGGATGAATGGC. Translation gives CASSKSPAGQGMNG. In full, the CDR3 reads CASSKSPAGQGMNGYTF.

This clone has ten or more counts. The CDR3 is cut off 3 residues early in the read; its end comes from the germline J gene. This chain links TRBV14 with TRBJ1-2; 11 nucleotides agree with TRBD1. CDR1 and CDR2 (germline): SGHDN, FVKESK. This CDR3 is 16 amino acids long. CDR3 bases read: TGTGCCAGCAGCCTTGGACAGGGGGCGTGGGGAGAAGGC. It yields the protein CASSLGQGAWGEG. The entire CDR3 is CASSLGQGAWGEGYTF.

This clone was observed many times. Sequencing ends 3 residues short of the CDR3 end; the germline J gene provides the rest. The rearrangement joins TRBV2 to TRBJ2-1, with 7 bases that match TRBD2. The germline V gene has CDR1 SNHLY and CDR2 FYNNEI. Germline trimming cut 6 bases from V and 2 bases from J; bases unmatched to any gene: 7. The CDR3 spans 15 residues. The sequenced part of the CDR3 DNA is TGTGCCAGCAGGCGCGGGGGAGGAACCTACAATGAG. Its protein product is CASRRGGGTYNE. The full CDR3 protein is CASRRGGGTYNEQFF. The full variable domain, rest sourced from reference TRBV2 and TRBJ2-1, is EPEVTQTPSHQVTQMGQEVILRCVPISNHLYFYWYRQILGQKVEFLVSFYNNEISEKSEIFDDQFSVERPDGSNFTLKIRSTKLEDSAMYFCASRRGGGTYNEQFFGPGTRLTVL.

The sample holds a few counts of this clone. The sequenced fragment ends 3 residues before the CDR3 boundary, so the rest is inferred from the germline J gene. The V gene is TRBV7-9, the J gene TRBJ2-2, with D tentatively TRBD2 (6 bases). CDR1 and CDR2 (germline): SEHNR, FQNEAQ (reference sequence). CDR3 size: 14 residues. CDR3 protein: CAILAGLPREKLFF. The DNA read from the CDR3 is TGTGCCATCCTCGCGGGACTCCCGAGGGAAAAG. The full variable domain, with the rest looked up from reference TRBV7-9 and TRBJ2-2, is DTGVSQNPRHKITKRGQNVTFRCDPISEHNRLYWYRQTLGQGPEFLTYFQNEAQLEKSRLLSDRFSAERPKGSFSTLEIQRTEQGDSAMYLCAILAGLPREKLFFGEGSRLTVL.

This clone was counted ten times or more. Sequencing ends 3 residues short of the CDR3 end; the germline J gene provides the rest. The V and J genes are TRBV7-3 and TRBJ1-1, with D tentatively TRBD1 (5 bases). CDR3 size: 14 residues. Between the trimmed V and J ends, which lost 2 bases and 1 base, there was a span of 8 bases. Per the germline V gene, CDR1 is SGHTA and CDR2 is FQGTGA. CDR3 region: CASSLGRGNTEAFF. The sequenced part of the CDR3 DNA is TGTGCCAGCAGCTTAGGTAGGGGGAACACTGAA. The full variable domain, its missing parts supplied by reference TRBV7-3 and TRBJ1-1, is GAGVSQTPSNKVTEKGKYVELRCDPISGHTALYWYRQSLGQGPEFLIYFQGTGAADDSGLPNDRFFAVRPEGSVSTLKIQRTERGDSAVYLCASSLGRGNTEAFFGQGTRLTVV.

This clone was picked up many times. The observed sequence ends 3 residues before the CDR3 terminus, with the missing tail filled in from the germline J gene. The chain recombines TRBV29-1 with TRBJ2-7; 7 positions match TRBD2. The J segment lost 2 bases and the V segment lost 6 bases, leaving 4 bases of the junction unmatched. From germline, CDR1 is SQVTM and CDR2 ANQGSEA. CDR3 size: 12 residues. The part of the CDR3 DNA that was read is TGCAGCGTAACTAGCGCTGCCTACGAG. Translation gives CSVTSAAYE. The whole CDR3 protein is CSVTSAAYEQYF.

This clone has at least ten counts. The read terminates 3 residues ahead of where the CDR3 ends, so the germline J gene completes it. The chain is built from TRBV11-2 and TRBJ2-7; maybe TRBD2 (7 bases). The CDR3 has 14 amino acids. Per germline, CDR1 SGHAT and CDR2 FQNNGV. Trimming removed 1 base from V and 2 bases from J, with 9 bases in between. CDR3 DNA (partial): TGTGCCAGCAGCTTAGGCGGGGGCGCCTACGAG. Translating gives CASSLGGGAYE. In full, the CDR3 reads CASSLGGGAYEQYF.

For this clone: From the germline J gene comes the end of the CDR3, since the read stops 3 residues before it. V is TRBV18 and J is TRBJ2-4; 8 bases are a match to TRBD1. CDR1 is KGHSH, CDR2 LQKENI, per germline. The CDR3 loop spans 15 amino acids. CDR3 DNA (partial): TGTGCCAGCTCACCCGGACAGGGTCTAAACTATGGT. Translating gives CASSPGQGLNYG. The whole CDR3 is CASSPGQGLNYGQYF.

This clone has a count of ten or more. The read gets to within 3 residues of the CDR3 end, and the germline J gene fills in the rest. The chain links TRBV5-5 to TRBJ2-7; TRBD1 agrees at 9 bases. V gave up 4 bases and J gave up 2 bases; unmatched junction bases: 7. The CDR3 covers 15 residues. The V gene's germline CDR1 is SGHKS and CDR2 YYEKEE (reference sequence). CDR3 sequence: CASSLTGGETYEQYF. The CDR3 bases that were read are TGTGCCAGCAGCCTGACAGGGGGTGAAACCTACGAG.

In this sample, this clone turned up many times. The read falls 3 residues short of the CDR3 end, and the missing part is taken from the germline J gene. V gene TRBV7-2 combines with J gene TRBJ1-5; D not resolved. The length of the CDR3 is 15 residues. V lost 2 bases, J lost 4 bases, and 12 bases lay in between. Looked up from germline, CDR1 is SGHTA and CDR2 is FQGNSA. The CDR3 here is CASSLQMRGNQPQHF. CDR3 DNA, as far as it was read: TGTGCCAGCAGCTTACAGATGCGGGGTAATCAGCCC. Looking up the rest from reference TRBV7-2 and TRBJ1-5 gives the full variable domain: GAGVSQSPSNKVTEKGKDVELRCDPISGHTALYWYRQSLGQGLEFLIYFQGNSAPDKSGLPSDRFSAERTGGSVSTLTIQRTQQEDSAVYLCASSLQMRGNQPQHFGDGTRLSIL.

In this sample, this clone turned up many times. The germline gene is not matched at one end of the junction; a read error may be the cause. The read ends 3 residues before the CDR3 terminus; that terminus is restored from the germline J gene. The V gene is TRBV4-2, the J gene TRBJ1-4; TRBD1 matches at 10 bases. In germline, CDR1 is LGHNA, CDR2 YNFKEQ. This CDR3 is built from 18 residues. The DNA read from the CDR3 is TGCGCCAGCAGCCATACGGGACAGGGGAGGAGGGGTAATGAAAAA. Its translation is CASSHTGQGRRGNEK. The full CDR3 protein reads CASSHTGQGRRGNEKLFF.

This clone was recorded many times. The CDR3 goes on 3 residues after the read ends, and that part is filled in from the germline J gene. The chain links TRBV7-8 to TRBJ1-5; tentative D call: TRBD1 (5 bases). With 6 bases removed from V and 5 bases from J, the gap between germline ends came to 17 bases. This CDR3 has 15 residues. Germline CDR1 reads SGHVS; CDR2 reads FQNEAQ. CDR3 amino acids: CASSRGVRADQPQHF. CDR3 bases read: TGTGCCAGCAGTCGGGGGGTTAGGGCGGATCAGCCC.

The sample holds many counts of this clone. The read comes to an end 3 residues before the CDR3 does, leaving the germline J gene to fill in the end. V gene TRBV5-1 combines with J gene TRBJ1-3; a weak D match, TRBD1 (5 bases). Germline V gives CDR1 SGHRS, CDR2 YFSETQ. V was clipped by 3 bases and J by 7 bases, with 23 bases between them. The CDR3 extends over 17 amino acids. The CDR3 region is CASSSEDPAAGGNTIYF. Incomplete CDR3 DNA: TGCGCCAGCAGCTCCGAAGACCCGGCGGCTGGGGGGAACACC. Supplemented by reference TRBV5-1 and TRBJ1-3, the full variable domain reads KAGVTQTPRYLIKTRGQQVTLSCSPISGHRSVSWYQQTPGQGLQFLFEYFSETQRNKGNFPGRFSGRQFSNSRSEMNVSTLELGDSALYLCASSSEDPAAGGNTIYFGEGSWLTVV.

The sample holds many counts of this clone. The read finishes 3 residues shy of the CDR3 end, and the germline J gene is used to complete it. This sequence joins TRBV19 and TRBJ2-7; 7 bases align to TRBD2. The CDR3 length is 13 residues. Germline assignment: CDR1 LNHDA and CDR2 SQIVND (reference sequence). After removal of 3 bases from V and 6 bases from J, the junction contained 5 bases not matched to a gene. CDR3 DNA, as far as it was read: TGTGCCAGTAGTATTATATCGGGGGGCGAG. Encoded protein: CASSIISGGE. The full CDR3 protein is CASSIISGGEQYF.

This clone was seen many times. Partial CDR3 DNA: TGTGCCAGCAGCTCATCCGGGACAGGGGTCGGGGAG. This codes for CASSSSGTGVGE. The full-length CDR3 reads as CASSSSGTGVGELFF. The rearrangement links TRBV7-9 to TRBJ2-2, with 10 bases matching TRBD1. The read stops 3 residues short of the end of the CDR3; the missing end is completed from the germline J gene. Looked up from germline, CDR1 is SEHNR and CDR2 is FQNEAQ (reference sequence). The V gene end was trimmed by 4 bases and the J gene end by 7 bases; junction bases not matched to a gene: 6. The CDR3 consists of 15 residues.

This clone was observed many times. The CDR3 extends 3 residues past the end of the read, so its final part is completed from the germline J gene. The V call is TRBV7-2, the J call TRBJ1-1; D is possibly TRBD1 (5 bases). CDR3 length equals 14 residues. CDR1 and CDR2 (germline): SGHTA, FQGNSA. CDR3 bases read: TGTGCCAGCACTCTCGGAGGGTCCCACCGACAG. The encoded protein is CASTLGGSHRQ. The whole CDR3 region reads CASTLGGSHRQAFF.

This clone was picked up many times. The CDR3 is cut off 3 residues early in the read; its end comes from the germline J gene. The chain combines TRBV10-3 with TRBJ1-1; D is undetermined. V was trimmed by 5 bases and J by 4 bases, leaving 11 bases between them. Germline CDR1 reads ENHRY; CDR2 reads SYGVKD. This CDR3 is built from 13 residues. The CDR3: CAISTVGPTEAFF. Partial CDR3 DNA: TGTGCCATCAGTACGGTAGGGCCCACTGAA.

This clone has at least ten counts. The missing CDR3 end, 3 residues past where the read stops, is filled in from the germline J gene. The chain employs TRBV19 and TRBJ2-3; D uncertain. Germline V lookup: CDR1 LNHDA, CDR2 SQIVND (reference sequence). With 6 bases removed from V and 2 bases from J, the gap between germline ends came to 9 bases. CDR3 length: 13 amino acids. The CDR3 spells CASSGVFTDTQYF. The sequenced part of the CDR3 DNA is TGTGCCAGTAGCGGTGTCTTCACAGATACG.

This clone was observed a handful of times. A much larger clone lies a single base off, so this may be a read error. The read gets to within 3 residues of the CDR3 end, and the germline J gene fills in the rest. The identical CDR3 is also encoded by other nucleotide sequences in the sample. The V gene is TRBV6-2 or TRBV6-3, the J gene TRBJ1-3, with TRBD1 matching over 7 bases. Germline V gene data show CDR1 as MNHEY and CDR2 as SVGEGT. The CDR3 loop spans 14 amino acids. CDR3 sequence: CASRRQGTGNTIYF. Incomplete CDR3 DNA: TGTGCCAGCAGAAGACAGGGAACTGGAAACACT.

This clone came up many times. The read ends 3 residues shy of where the CDR3 ends; the end is completed using the germline J gene. The chain is built from TRBV29-1 and TRBJ1-2; tentatively, D is TRBD1 (5 bases). Per germline, CDR1 SQVTM and CDR2 ANQGSEA. V was trimmed by 7 bases and J by 0 bases, leaving 15 bases between them. The CDR3 runs to 14 residues. The covered CDR3 bases are TGCAGCGCTCCAACAGGTACCGCTAACTATGGC. Amino acids: CSAPTGTANYG. The whole CDR3 protein reads CSAPTGTANYGYTF.

There are a few counts of this clone. The read terminates 3 residues before the CDR3 end, so the remaining end is supplied by the germline J gene. This chain links TRBV7-2 with TRBJ2-5; the D gene is possibly TRBD2 (5 bases). Between the trimmed V and J ends, which lost 1 base and 5 bases, there was a span of 11 bases. The CDR3 runs 14 residues. Germline CDR1 SGHTA, CDR2 FQGNSA. The CDR3 here is CASSLGTRVETQYF. The CDR3 bases that were read are TGTGCCAGCAGCTTAGGAACTAGAGTCGAGACC. Looking up the rest from reference TRBV7-2 and TRBJ2-5 gives the full variable domain: GAGVSQSPSNKVTEKGKDVELRCDPISGHTALYWYRQSLGQGLEFLIYFQGNSAPDKSGLPSDRFSAERTGGSVSTLTIQRTQQEDSAVYLCASSLGTRVETQYFGPGTRLLVL.

Ten or more counts support this clone. The read terminates 3 residues ahead of where the CDR3 ends, so the germline J gene completes it. The rearrangement uses TRBV5-1 and TRBJ1-1; D not resolved. The CDR3 consists of 14 residues. Germline V gene sequence: CDR1 SGHRS, CDR2 YFSETQ. The CDR3 bases that were read are TGCGCCAGCAGCTTGGATTCCGGGGAAGGAGAA. This gives the protein CASSLDSGEGE. The entire CDR3 protein reads CASSLDSGEGEAFF.

This clone appeared many times. Sequencing ends 3 residues short of the CDR3 end; the germline J gene provides the rest. The gene calls are TRBV20-1 and TRBJ2-2, with TRBD1 matching over 7 bases. Germline loops: CDR1 DFQATT, CDR2 SNEGSKA (reference sequence). The CDR3 runs 15 residues. Trimming at V came to 6 bases and at J to 3 bases, leaving 10 bases not matched to a gene. The sequenced CDR3 bases are TGCAGTGCCGTCGACAAGGGGGCTTACACCGGGGAG. Protein product: CSAVDKGAYTGE. The CDR3 in full is CSAVDKGAYTGELFF.